The 26 T cell receptor beta chains presented below share a single source sample, sequenced in a study of cytomegalovirus exposure and HLA in healthy donors. The study ran its PCR with 60 Vbeta and 13 Jbeta primers. Repertoires were generated with immunoSEQ multiplex PCR, while TCRdb's copy carries only in-frame clones and drops some. This sample has around 190,000 clones, with around 81% found just once. Material for sequencing was PBMCs. The receptors were sampled from a man in his late teens or twenties in good health and CMV-seronegative.

This clone was found a few times. The gene calls are TRBV5-6 and TRBJ2-7; D unresolved. CDR3 length: 12 amino acids. From germline, CDR1 is SGHDT and CDR2 YYEEEE. Trimming stripped 5 bases from V and 5 bases from J, with 11 bases between. The CDR3 coding sequence is TGTGCCAGCAGGACTTACGCAGACGAGCAGTACTTC. Translated, it gives CASRTYADEQYF.

This clone was observed once. The chain joins TRBV28 to TRBJ2-5, with D unclear. CDR3 size: 17 residues. Germline lookup yields CDR1 MDHEN and CDR2 SYDVKM. V was shortened by 3 bases and J by 0 bases, with 17 bases between the two germline ends. Here the CDR3 reads CASSLESARANQETQYF. Here the CDR3 DNA reads TGTGCCAGCAGTTTGGAATCCGCACGAGCGAACCAAGAGACCCAGTACTTC. The variable domain in full, with the rest retrieved from reference TRBV28 and TRBJ2-5, is DVKVTQSSRYLVKRTGEKVFLECVQDMDHENMFWYRQDPGLGLRLIYFSYDVKMKEKGDIPEGYSVSREKKERFSLILESASTNQTSMYLCASSLESARANQETQYFGPGTRLLVL.

The V and J genes are TRBV15 and TRBJ2-5; D gene ambiguous. The J call may be incorrect, as the DNA end agrees better with TRBJ2-7. This CDR3 spans 13 amino acids. Germline CDR1 is LNHNV and CDR2 is YYDKDF (reference sequence). This CDR3 reads CATSNRATYEQYF. Written as DNA, the CDR3 is TGTGCCACCAGCAACAGAGCCACCTACGAGCAGTACTTC.

The chain links TRBV9 to TRBJ2-7; possible D gene TRBD1, 6 bases. Germline V gene lookup returns CDR1 SGDLS and CDR2 YYNGEE. With 4 bases removed from V and 0 bases from J, the gap between germline ends came to 14 bases. The CDR3 runs 15 residues. The chain's CDR3 is CASSPDRRSSYEQYF. The CDR3 nucleotides are TGTGCCAGCAGCCCCGACAGGAGAAGCTCCTACGAGCAGTACTTC.

J is TRBJ1-4 and V is TRBV19, with TRBD1 matching over 10 bases. The CDR3 extends over 12 amino acids. Trimming took 6 bases from V and 17 from J; bases not matched to a gene: 9. Germline CDR1 LNHDA, CDR2 SQIVND (reference sequence). The CDR3 bases are TGTGCCAGTAGAGGCGGACAGGGGGTTATTTTTTTT. Amino acids: CASRGGQGVIFF.

The chain uses TRBV18 and TRBJ2-1, with D possibly matching TRBD1 (5 bases). V lost 1 base to trimming and J lost 7 bases, with 17 bases between them. The germline gives CDR1 KGHSH, CDR2 LQKENI. This CDR3 is built from 16 residues. CDR3 DNA: TGTGCCAGCTCACCACAACGGTACACCTCAGGGAATGAGCAGTTCTTC. This sequence encodes CASSPQRYTSGNEQFF.

Here the CDR3 reads CASSQESIGLAATDTQYF. DNA of the CDR3: TGCGCCAGCAGCCAAGAATCTATAGGACTAGCGGCAACAGATACGCAGTATTTT. The J gene is TRBJ2-3, the V gene TRBV4-1; TRBD2 matches at 10 bases. Germline V gene data show CDR1 as MGHRA and CDR2 as YSYEKL. With V trimmed by 0 bases and J by 3 bases, 9 bases remained unmatched. CDR3 length: 18 amino acids.

This clone was seen a few times. This chain links TRBV28 with TRBJ1-2; unclear D gene. V was shortened by 5 bases and J by 6 bases, with 7 bases between the two germline ends. This CDR3 has 11 amino acids. Germline V lookup: CDR1 MDHEN, CDR2 SYDVKM. CDR3 sequence: CASSNVDGYTF. DNA of the CDR3: TGTGCCAGCAGTAATGTCGATGGCTACACCTTC.

This chain connects TRBV6-1 to TRBJ1-5; 8 bases align to TRBD1. The germline gives CDR1 MNHNS, CDR2 SASEGT. The length of the CDR3 is 16 residues. The trim removed 4 bases at V and 4 bases at J, leaving 9 bases unmatched. CDR3: CASSVEDRVRNQPQHF. The CDR3 bases are TGTGCCAGCAGTGTGGAGGACAGGGTTCGGAATCAGCCCCAGCATTTT.

This clone was seen a single time. The rearrangement joins TRBV25-1 to TRBJ2-3; unclear D gene. Germline CDR1 reads MGHDK; CDR2 reads SYGVNS. The CDR3 totals 14 residues. V lost 5 bases, J lost 0 bases, and 9 bases lay in between. The CDR3 DNA sequence: TGTGCCAGCAGTTACAGCTCTAGCACAGATACGCAGTATTTT. Amino acids: CASSYSSSTDTQYF.

This clone has a handful of counts. The J gene is TRBJ2-3, the V gene TRBV5-1; 8 bases agree with TRBD2. This CDR3 contains 16 residues. Germline V gives CDR1 SGHRS, CDR2 YFSETQ. With V trimmed by 3 bases and J by 0 bases, 6 bases remained unmatched. CDR3 DNA sequence: TGCGCCAGCAGCTGGAGACTAGCGTCTAGCACAGATACGCAGTATTTT. Translation: CASSWRLASSTDTQYF. The whole variable domain, remainder taken from reference TRBV5-1 and TRBJ2-3, is KAGVTQTPRYLIKTRGQQVTLSCSPISGHRSVSWYQQTPGQGLQFLFEYFSETQRNKGNFPGRFSGRQFSNSRSEMNVSTLELGDSALYLCASSWRLASSTDTQYFGPGTRLTVL.

The gene calls are TRBV4-3 and TRBJ1-5, with TRBD1 as a possible D gene (5 bases). Germline V lookup: CDR1 LGHNA, CDR2 YSLEER. V lost 4 bases, J lost 2 bases, and 12 bases lay in between. There are 15 residues in the CDR3. The CDR3 DNA reads as TGCGCCAGCAGCCTATCATGGGGGGGCAATCAGCCCCAGCATTTT. It codes for CASSLSWGGNQPQHF.

The genes are TRBV5-6 and TRBJ1-2, with 7 positions matching TRBD1. Per germline, CDR1 SGHDT and CDR2 YYEEEE. Germline trimming cut 6 bases from V and 7 bases from J; bases unmatched to any gene: 9. This CDR3 has 13 residues. This CDR3 reads CASTPTGSGGYTF. The CDR3 nucleotides are TGTGCCAGCACACCGACAGGGAGCGGTGGCTACACCTTC.

V is TRBV7-9 and J is TRBJ2-3; 8 positions agree with TRBD1. CDR1 SEHNR and CDR2 FQNEAQ come from the germline V gene (reference sequence). This CDR3 is built from 12 residues. The CDR3: CSLDRVADTQYF. The CDR3, as DNA: TGTTCCTTGGACAGGGTAGCAGATACGCAGTATTTT.

The chain couples TRBV4-1 to TRBJ1-2; D remains unclear. Germline CDR1 MGHRA, CDR2 YSYEKL. The V end lost 4 bases, the J end lost 7 bases, and 22 bases lay between the germline ends. This CDR3 spans 16 amino acids. This CDR3 is CASSRMSPTREVGYTF. The CDR3 DNA is TGCGCCAGCAGCCGTATGAGCCCCACTCGGGAGGTTGGCTACACCTTC.

The chain employs TRBV29-1 and TRBJ2-2; D perhaps matches TRBD2 (5 bases). V lost 4 bases, J lost 7 bases, and 7 bases lay in between. The germline CDR1 and CDR2 sequences are SQVTM and ANQGSEA. This CDR3 spans 11 amino acids. In DNA, the CDR3 is TGCAGCGTTGGAGGGTTCGGGGAGCTGTTTTTT. It codes for CSVGGFGELFF.

The gene calls are TRBV9 and TRBJ1-3, with D possibly being TRBD1 (5 bases). Germline CDR1 is SGDLS and CDR2 is YYNGEE. This CDR3 has 16 residues. V shed 2 bases and J shed 0 bases, with 12 bases lying between them. Here the CDR3 DNA reads TGTGCCAGCAGCGTTACAGGCACGAGCTCTGGAAACACCATATATTTT. It translates to CASSVTGTSSGNTIYF.

J is TRBJ2-5 and V is TRBV27; 8 nucleotides align to TRBD2. The germline gives CDR1 MNHEY, CDR2 SMNVEV (reference sequence). The CDR3 is made up of 19 amino acids. J was trimmed by 5 bases and V by 5 bases; bases with no gene match: 22. CDR3 DNA sequence: TGTGCCAGCAGTCCCCTCCTGAATGCGTTAGGGTCGGGGGGGGAGACCCAGTACTTC. Amino acid sequence: CASSPLLNALGSGGETQYF.

This sequence joins TRBV18 and TRBJ2-7, with 7 bases matching TRBD1. Trimming cost V 2 bases and J 7 bases; bases outside gene matches: 8. This CDR3 contains 14 residues. The germline CDR1 and CDR2 sequences are KGHSH and LQKENI. The CDR3 nucleotides read TGTGCCAGCTCACCAGTCGACAGGGTGTCAGAGCAGTACTTC. Protein: CASSPVDRVSEQYF.

This chain joins TRBV7-8 and TRBJ2-7; TRBD2 might be the D (6 bases). V was trimmed by 1 base and J by 5 bases, leaving 12 bases between them. Germline loops: CDR1 SGHVS, CDR2 FQNEAQ. The CDR3 length is 14 residues. The CDR3 spells CASSLVGGAHEQYF. CDR3 DNA: TGTGCCAGCAGCTTAGTGGGCGGGGCCCACGAGCAGTACTTC. Based on the CDR3 plus reference TRBV7-8 and TRBJ2-7, the full variable domain is GAGVSQSPRYKVAKRGQDVALRCDPISGHVSLFWYQQALGQGPEFLTYFQNEAQLDKSGLPSDRFFAERPEGSVSTLKIQRTQQEDSAVYLCASSLVGGAHEQYFGPGTRLTVT.

This clone came up a few times. The V gene is TRBV6-1, the J gene TRBJ1-1; D call uncertain. CDR1 MNHNS and CDR2 SASEGT come from the germline V gene. Trimming pared 4 bases from V and 0 bases from J, leaving 9 bases between. The CDR3 runs to 14 residues. CDR3 in amino acids: CASSVAQMNTEAFF. Written as DNA, the CDR3 is TGTGCCAGCAGTGTGGCCCAGATGAACACTGAAGCTTTCTTT.

The V call is TRBV2, the J call TRBJ2-7; no firm D call. In germline, CDR1 is SNHLY, CDR2 FYNNEI. The CDR3 runs to 15 residues. V was trimmed by 1 base and J by 0 bases, leaving 10 bases between them. The CDR3 bases are TGTGCCAGCAGTGAAGATAGGCGGCCCTCCTACGAGCAGTACTTC. This encodes CASSEDRRPSYEQYF.

CDR3 loop: CATPRDRSSYEQYF. The CDR3 DNA reads as TGTGCCACCCCCCGGGACAGGAGCTCCTACGAGCAGTACTTC. This chain connects TRBV10-3 to TRBJ2-7, with 8 bases that match TRBD1. Germline V gene lookup returns CDR1 ENHRY and CDR2 SYGVKD. V shed 10 bases and J 0 bases; nucleotides not matched to a gene: 8. This CDR3 is 14 amino acids long.

This clone has just a few counts. The rearrangement joins TRBV6-1 to TRBJ1-2, with TRBD1 identical over 7 bases. The CDR3 runs 12 residues. CDR1 is MNHNS and CDR2 is SASEGT in the germline V gene. Trimming at V came to 7 bases and at J to 8 bases, leaving 7 bases not matched to a gene. The DNA for the CDR3 is TGTGCCAGCATATTAGGACAGGACGGCTACACCTTC. Its translation is CASILGQDGYTF.

In this sample, this clone turned up a few times. V and J are TRBV28 and TRBJ1-4; D call uncertain. V gave up 7 bases and J gave up 5 bases, with 14 bases separating them. Germline V gene lookup returns CDR1 MDHEN and CDR2 SYDVKM. The CDR3 totals 14 residues. The CDR3 region is CASNSGEGNEKLFF. The DNA for the CDR3 is TGTGCCAGCAATTCCGGGGAGGGAAATGAAAAACTGTTTTTT.

This clone appeared once. This CDR3 is CASTGTGLYTDTQYF. In nucleotides, the CDR3 is TGTGCCAGCACCGGGACAGGGCTCTACACAGATACGCAGTATTTT. The V gene is TRBV6-5, the J gene TRBJ2-3; 9 positions match TRBD1. CDR1 is MNHEY, CDR2 SVGAGI, per germline. The CDR3 sequence is 15 residues long. The junction had 7 bases not matched to a gene; V was cut back by 7 bases and J by 2 bases.